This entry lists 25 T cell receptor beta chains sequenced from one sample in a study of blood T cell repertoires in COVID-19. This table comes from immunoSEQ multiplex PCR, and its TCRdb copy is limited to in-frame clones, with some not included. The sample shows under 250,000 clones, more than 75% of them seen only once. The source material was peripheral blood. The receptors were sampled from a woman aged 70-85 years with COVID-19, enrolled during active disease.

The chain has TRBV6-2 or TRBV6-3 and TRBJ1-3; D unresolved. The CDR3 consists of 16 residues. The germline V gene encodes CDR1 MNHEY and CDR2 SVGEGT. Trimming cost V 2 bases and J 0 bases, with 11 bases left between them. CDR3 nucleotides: TGTGCCAGCAGTTACGCGACATACAACTCTGGAAACACCATATATTTT. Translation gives CASSYATYNSGNTIYF.

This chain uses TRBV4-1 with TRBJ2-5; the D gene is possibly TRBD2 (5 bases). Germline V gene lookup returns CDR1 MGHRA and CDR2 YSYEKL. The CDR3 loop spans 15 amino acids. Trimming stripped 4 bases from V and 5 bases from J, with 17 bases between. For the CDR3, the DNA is TGCGCCAGCAGCCCCCAACCGGGGAACCGGGAGACCCAGTACTTC. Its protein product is CASSPQPGNRETQYF.

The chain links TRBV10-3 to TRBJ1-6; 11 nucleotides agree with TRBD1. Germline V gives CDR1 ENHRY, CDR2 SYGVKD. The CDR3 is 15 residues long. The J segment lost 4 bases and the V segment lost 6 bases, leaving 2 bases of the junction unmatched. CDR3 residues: CAISGTGGYNSPLHF. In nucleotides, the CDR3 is TGTGCCATCAGCGGGACAGGGGGTTATAATTCACCCCTCCACTTT.

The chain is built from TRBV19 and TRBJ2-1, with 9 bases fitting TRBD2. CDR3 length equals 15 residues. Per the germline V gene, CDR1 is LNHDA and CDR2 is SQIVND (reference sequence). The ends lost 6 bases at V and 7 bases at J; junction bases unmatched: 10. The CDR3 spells CASSQGSGSYNEQFF. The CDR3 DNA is TGTGCCAGTAGCCAAGGTAGCGGGAGCTATAATGAGCAGTTCTTC.

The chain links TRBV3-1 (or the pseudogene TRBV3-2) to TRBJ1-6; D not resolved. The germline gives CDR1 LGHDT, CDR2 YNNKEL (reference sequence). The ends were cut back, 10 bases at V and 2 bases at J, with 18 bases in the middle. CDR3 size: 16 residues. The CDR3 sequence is CATSRGSTPYNSPLHF. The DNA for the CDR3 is TGTGCCACCAGTCGCGGATCGACTCCCTATAATTCACCCCTCCACTTT.

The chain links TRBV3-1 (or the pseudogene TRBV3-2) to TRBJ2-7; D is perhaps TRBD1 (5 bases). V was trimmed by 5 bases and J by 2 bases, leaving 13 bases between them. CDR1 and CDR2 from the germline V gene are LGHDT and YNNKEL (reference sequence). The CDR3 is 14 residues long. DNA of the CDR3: TGTGCCAGCAGCAGCCGGACACGCCCCTACGAGCAGTACTTC. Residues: CASSSRTRPYEQYF.

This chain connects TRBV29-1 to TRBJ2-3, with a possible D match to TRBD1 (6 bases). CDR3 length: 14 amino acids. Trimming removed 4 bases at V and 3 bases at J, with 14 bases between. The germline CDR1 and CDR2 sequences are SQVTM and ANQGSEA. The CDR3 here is CSVAPPRGTDTQYF. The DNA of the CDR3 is TGCAGCGTTGCACCGCCAAGGGGGACAGATACGCAGTATTTT.

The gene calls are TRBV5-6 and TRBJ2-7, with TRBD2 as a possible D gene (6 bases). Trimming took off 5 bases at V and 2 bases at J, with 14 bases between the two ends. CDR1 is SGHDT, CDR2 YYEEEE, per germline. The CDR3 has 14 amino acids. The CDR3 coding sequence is TGTGCCAGCAGACCGGGACTCGGAGCCTACGAGCAGTACTTC. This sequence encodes CASRPGLGAYEQYF.

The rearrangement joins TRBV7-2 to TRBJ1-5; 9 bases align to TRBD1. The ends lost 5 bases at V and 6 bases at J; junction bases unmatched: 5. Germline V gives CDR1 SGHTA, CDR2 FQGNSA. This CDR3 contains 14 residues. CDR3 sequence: CASSLDRGSQPQHF. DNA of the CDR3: TGTGCCAGCAGCCTGGACAGGGGAAGTCAGCCCCAGCATTTT.

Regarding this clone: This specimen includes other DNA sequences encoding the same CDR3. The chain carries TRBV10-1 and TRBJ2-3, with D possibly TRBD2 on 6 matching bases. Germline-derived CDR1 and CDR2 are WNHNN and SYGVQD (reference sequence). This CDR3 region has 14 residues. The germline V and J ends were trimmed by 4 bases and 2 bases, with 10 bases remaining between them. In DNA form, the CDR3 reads TGCGCCAGCAGTGGCGGGGCGATCACAGATACGCAGTATTTT. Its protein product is CASSGGAITDTQYF.

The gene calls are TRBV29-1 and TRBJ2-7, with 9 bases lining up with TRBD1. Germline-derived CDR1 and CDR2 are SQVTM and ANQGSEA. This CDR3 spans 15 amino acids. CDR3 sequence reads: CAALKGNRGRDEQYF. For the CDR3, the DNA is TGCGCAGCGTTGAAGGGTAACAGGGGGCGGGACGAGCAGTACTTC.

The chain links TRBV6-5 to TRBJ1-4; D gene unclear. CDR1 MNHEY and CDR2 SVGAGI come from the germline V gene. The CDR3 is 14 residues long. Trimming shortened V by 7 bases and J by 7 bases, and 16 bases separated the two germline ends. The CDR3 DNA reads TGTGCCAGCACCCCCTCAGGACTGCTTGAAAAACTGTTTTTT. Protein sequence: CASTPSGLLEKLFF.

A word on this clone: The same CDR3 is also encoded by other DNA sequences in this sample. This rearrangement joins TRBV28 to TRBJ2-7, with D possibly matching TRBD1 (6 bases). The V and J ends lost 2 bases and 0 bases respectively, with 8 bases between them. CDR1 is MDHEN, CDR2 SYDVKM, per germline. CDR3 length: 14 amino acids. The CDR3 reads CASSLLGGSYEQYF. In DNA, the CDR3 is TGTGCCAGCAGTTTACTAGGGGGCTCCTACGAGCAGTACTTC.

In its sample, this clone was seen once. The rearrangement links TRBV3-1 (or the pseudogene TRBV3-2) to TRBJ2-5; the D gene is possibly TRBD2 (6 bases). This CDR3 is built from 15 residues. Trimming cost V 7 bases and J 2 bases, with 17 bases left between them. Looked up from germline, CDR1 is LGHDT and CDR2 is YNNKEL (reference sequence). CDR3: CASTQWAGRQETQYF. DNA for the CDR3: TGTGCCAGCACCCAGTGGGCGGGGCGACAAGAGACCCAGTACTTC.

The CDR3 DNA reads as TGTGCCTGGAGCCCGGGACTACACACAGATACGCAGTATTTT. It yields the protein CAWSPGLHTDTQYF. The chain is built from TRBV30 and TRBJ2-3; 7 nucleotides align to TRBD2. There are 14 residues in the CDR3. CDR1 GTSNPN and CDR2 SVGIG come from the germline V gene (reference sequence). J was trimmed by 2 bases and V by 3 bases; bases with no gene match: 5.

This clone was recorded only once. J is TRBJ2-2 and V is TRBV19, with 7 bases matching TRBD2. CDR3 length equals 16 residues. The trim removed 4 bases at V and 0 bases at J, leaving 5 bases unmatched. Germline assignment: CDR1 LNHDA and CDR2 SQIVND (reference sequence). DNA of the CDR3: TGTGCCAGTAGTAGTGGAGGGACTACGAACACCGGGGAGCTGTTTTTT. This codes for CASSSGGTTNTGELFF. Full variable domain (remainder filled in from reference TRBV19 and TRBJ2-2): DGGITQSPKYLFRKEGQNVTLSCEQNLNHDAMYWYRQDPGQGLRLIYYSQIVNDFQKGDIAEGYSVSREKKESFPLTVTSAQKNPTAFYLCASSSGGTTNTGELFFGEGSRLTVL.

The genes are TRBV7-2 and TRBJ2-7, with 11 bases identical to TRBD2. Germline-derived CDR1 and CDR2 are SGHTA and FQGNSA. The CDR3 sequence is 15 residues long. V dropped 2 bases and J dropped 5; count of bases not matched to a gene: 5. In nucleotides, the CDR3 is TGTGCCAGCAGCTTAACTAGCGGGAGTTGGGACGAGCAGTACTTC. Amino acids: CASSLTSGSWDEQYF.

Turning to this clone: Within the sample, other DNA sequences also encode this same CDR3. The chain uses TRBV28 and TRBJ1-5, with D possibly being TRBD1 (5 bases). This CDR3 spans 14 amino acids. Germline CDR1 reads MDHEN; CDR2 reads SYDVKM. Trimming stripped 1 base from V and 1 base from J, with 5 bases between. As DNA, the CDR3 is TGTGCCAGCAGTTTATCAGGGAGCAATCAGCCCCAGCATTTT. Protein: CASSLSGSNQPQHF.

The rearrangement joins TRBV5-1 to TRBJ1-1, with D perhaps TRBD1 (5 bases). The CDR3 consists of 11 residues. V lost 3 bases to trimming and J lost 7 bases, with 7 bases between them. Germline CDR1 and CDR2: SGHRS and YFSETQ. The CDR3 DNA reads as TGCGCCAGCAGCTCGGGGGTTGAAGCTTTCTTT. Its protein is CASSSGVEAFF.

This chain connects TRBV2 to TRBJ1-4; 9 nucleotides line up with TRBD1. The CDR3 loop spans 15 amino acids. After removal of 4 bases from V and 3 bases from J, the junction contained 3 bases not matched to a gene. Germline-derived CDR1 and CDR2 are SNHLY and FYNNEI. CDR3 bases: TGTGCCAGCAGTGGACGACAGGGGGCTAATGAAAAACTGTTTTTT. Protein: CASSGRQGANEKLFF. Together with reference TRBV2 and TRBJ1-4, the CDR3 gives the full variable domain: EPEVTQTPSHQVTQMGQEVILRCVPISNHLYFYWYRQILGQKVEFLVSFYNNEISEKSEIFDDQFSVERPDGSNFTLKIRSTKLEDSAMYFCASSGRQGANEKLFFGSGTQLSVL.

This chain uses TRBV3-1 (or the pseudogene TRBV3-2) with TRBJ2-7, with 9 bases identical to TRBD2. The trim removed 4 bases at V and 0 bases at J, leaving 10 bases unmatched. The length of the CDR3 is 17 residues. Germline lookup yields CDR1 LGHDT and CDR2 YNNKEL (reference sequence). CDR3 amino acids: CASSRTVSGSLSYEQYF. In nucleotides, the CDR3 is TGTGCCAGCAGCCGAACCGTTAGCGGGAGCCTCTCCTACGAGCAGTACTTC.

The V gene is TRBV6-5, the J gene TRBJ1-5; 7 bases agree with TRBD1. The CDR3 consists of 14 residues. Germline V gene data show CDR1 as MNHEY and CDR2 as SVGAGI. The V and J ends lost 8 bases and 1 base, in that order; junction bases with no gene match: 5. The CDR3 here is CASGGQRSNQPQHF. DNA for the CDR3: TGTGCCAGCGGGGGACAGCGGAGCAATCAGCCCCAGCATTTT.

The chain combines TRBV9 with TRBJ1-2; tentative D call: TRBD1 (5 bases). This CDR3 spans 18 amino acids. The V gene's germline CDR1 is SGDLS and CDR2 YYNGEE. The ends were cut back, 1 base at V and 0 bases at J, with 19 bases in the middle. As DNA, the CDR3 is TGTGCCAGCAGCGTAATACGTGGGGCAGATTTGGCTAACTATGGCTACACCTTC. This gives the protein CASSVIRGADLANYGYTF.

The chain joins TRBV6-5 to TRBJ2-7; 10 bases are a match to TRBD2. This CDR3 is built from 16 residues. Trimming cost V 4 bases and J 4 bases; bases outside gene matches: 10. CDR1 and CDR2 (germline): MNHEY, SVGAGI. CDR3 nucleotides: TGTGCCAGCAGTTCCCGGACTAGCGGAGTAGGGTACGAGCAGTACTTC. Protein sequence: CASSSRTSGVGYEQYF.

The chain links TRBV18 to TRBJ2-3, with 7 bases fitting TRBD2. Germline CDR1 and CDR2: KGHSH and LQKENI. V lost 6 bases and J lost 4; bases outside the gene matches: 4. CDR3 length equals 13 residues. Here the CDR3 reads CASSHLAADTQYF. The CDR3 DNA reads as TGTGCCAGCTCCCACCTAGCGGCAGATACGCAGTATTTT.